The clone carrying this TCR beta chain was counted ten times or more. The sample comes from a study of blood T cells in healthy people across ages. The CDR3 length is 13 residues. The junction had 3 bases not matched to a gene; V was cut back by 4 bases and J by 3 bases. Alongside a J-beta primer mix, a sample-barcoded 5' primer served in a second PCR lasting about 6 to 11 cycles. TCRdb used MiXCR to reprocess the 5' RACE reads, holding one entry per CDR3 protein. The sample includes 750,000 to 1,000,000 distinct CDR3 sequences, 29% of them seen just once. The same data also went into a second study, on T cells of mothers and their children.

The sample taken for sequencing was blood. This TCR came from a woman aged 40 to 55 in good health. J is TRBJ2-7 and V is TRBV12-3 or TRBV12-4, with 7 bases fitting TRBD1. This chain's CDR3 is CASSSGTVYEQYF. The CDR3 nucleotides read TGTGCCAGCAGTTCGGGGACAGTCTACGAGCAGTACTTC.